This entry lists 15 T cell receptor beta chains sequenced from one sample in a study of blood T cell repertoires in COVID-19 (dated by TCRdb to 2018 to 2020). The protocol used for the library was the immunoSEQ multiplex PCR assay. TCRdb took over this immuneACCESS table, retaining in-frame rearrangements with V and J assigned. Such tables are incomplete; in checked studies, under half of the missing clones stem from an unresolved V gene, and the remainder is unexplained. This sample has 100,000 or so clones in its table, and approximately 70% of those were observed once. Approximately 6.2% of the sample is taken by the ten largest. Source material: peripheral blood. All receptors come from a man of 80 years or more with acute or convalescent COVID-19.

CDR3 loop: CASSLDPGPYEQYF. For the CDR3, the DNA is TGCGCCAGCAGCTTGGATCCAGGGCCCTACGAGCAGTACTTC. J is TRBJ2-7 and V is TRBV5-1; the D gene is possibly TRBD1 (5 bases). The CDR3 runs 14 residues. Deletions cut 0 bases from V and 2 bases from J, with 9 bases between. The V gene's germline CDR1 is SGHRS and CDR2 YFSETQ.

V gene TRBV7-2 combines with J gene TRBJ2-1, with 10 bases aligning to TRBD2. The CDR3 sequence is 16 residues long. Germline-derived CDR1 and CDR2 are SGHTA and FQGNSA. The J segment lost 7 bases and the V segment lost 0 bases, leaving 6 bases of the junction unmatched. CDR3 protein: CASSLAPTSGQNEQFF. For the CDR3, the DNA is TGTGCCAGCAGCTTAGCTCCGACTAGCGGGCAGAATGAGCAGTTCTTC.

This clone was detected a few times. The V call is TRBV14, the J call TRBJ2-7, with D perhaps TRBD2 (6 bases). Trimming stripped 0 bases from V and 7 bases from J, with 13 bases between. Looked up from germline, CDR1 is SGHDN and CDR2 is FVKESK. The CDR3 is made up of 14 amino acids. CDR3 nucleotide sequence: TGTGCCAGCAGCCAAGACCTAGGACTACTTGAGCAGTACTTC. Protein sequence: CASSQDLGLLEQYF. The full variable domain, rest sourced from reference TRBV14 and TRBJ2-7, is EAGVTQFPSHSVIEKGQTVTLRCDPISGHDNLYWYRRVMGKEIKFLLHFVKESKQDESGMPNNRFLAERTGGTYSTLKVQPAELEDSGVYFCASSQDLGLLEQYFGPGTRLTVT.

V is TRBV28 and J is TRBJ2-2; D perhaps matches TRBD2 (6 bases). Trimming left V 3 bases short and J 1 base short, with 12 bases between. Per the germline V gene, CDR1 is MDHEN and CDR2 is SYDVKM. The CDR3 is 16 residues long. The CDR3 sequence is CASSLPGTLNTGELFF. The DNA of the CDR3 is TGTGCCAGCAGTTTGCCTGGGACTTTGAACACCGGGGAGCTGTTTTTT.

This clone was recorded once. The chain joins TRBV5-1 to TRBJ2-5; possible D gene TRBD2, 6 bases. The CDR3 is 16 residues long. Germline values: CDR1 SGHRS, CDR2 YFSETQ. V lost 5 bases and J 4 bases, leaving 21 bases between the germline ends. CDR3 sequence: CASSFGGGTAGETQYF. Here the CDR3 DNA reads TGCGCCAGCAGTTTTGGTGGGGGGACGGCGGGAGAGACCCAGTACTTC. Based on the CDR3 plus reference TRBV5-1 and TRBJ2-5, the full variable domain is KAGVTQTPRYLIKTRGQQVTLSCSPISGHRSVSWYQQTPGQGLQFLFEYFSETQRNKGNFPGRFSGRQFSNSRSEMNVSTLELGDSALYLCASSFGGGTAGETQYFGPGTRLLVL.

Ten or more counts support this clone. In the same sample, other DNA sequences code for this CDR3. This CDR3 reads CASSLLAGRETQYF. For the CDR3, the DNA is TGTGCCAGCAGCTTGTTAGCGGGTCGGGAGACCCAGTACTTC. The chain is built from TRBV5-8 and TRBJ2-5, with 7 bases fitting TRBD2. The CDR3 loop spans 14 amino acids. CDR1 is SGHTS and CDR2 is YDEGEE in the germline V gene. V was clipped by 1 base and J by 5 bases; unmatched bases: 5.

The chain carries TRBV7-6 and TRBJ2-2; tentative D call: TRBD2 (5 bases). This CDR3 is 15 amino acids long. Trimming removed 5 bases at V and 6 bases at J, with 16 bases between. CDR1 is SGHVS, CDR2 FNYEAQ, per germline. In nucleotides, the CDR3 is TGTGCCAGCAGCCTGAGGGCCGGGTCGTCCGGGGAGCTGTTTTTT. Its protein is CASSLRAGSSGELFF.

V is TRBV10-1 and J is TRBJ1-5; D call uncertain. Germline CDR1 and CDR2: WNHNN and SYGVQD (reference sequence). V lost 4 bases and J lost 4, with 11 bases in between. CDR3 size: 14 residues. This CDR3 is CASSVPPGNQPQHF. The CDR3 bases are TGCGCCAGCAGTGTGCCCCCGGGTAATCAGCCCCAGCATTTT.

DNA for the CDR3: TGTGCCAGCAGTTTACGGGGGGGTGAAAAACTGTTTTTT. This sequence encodes CASSLRGGEKLFF. This sequence joins TRBV12-3 or TRBV12-4 and TRBJ1-4; TRBD1 might be the D (5 bases). The CDR3 is 13 amino acids. The V end lost 2 bases, the J end lost 7 bases, and 8 bases lay between the germline ends.

This clone showed up just once. The rearrangement links TRBV7-8 to TRBJ2-5; 7 positions match TRBD2. This CDR3 has 15 amino acids. Unmatched junction bases numbered 8, after V lost 2 bases and J lost 5 bases. Germline loops: CDR1 SGHVS, CDR2 FQNEAQ. In DNA, the CDR3 is TGTGCCAGCAGCTTAAACCGCGGGAGTAGGGAGACCCAGTACTTC. Amino acids: CASSLNRGSRETQYF.

The genes are TRBV7-9 and TRBJ1-1; D uncertain. Germline CDR1 SEHNR, CDR2 FQNEAQ (reference sequence). The V and J ends lost 10 bases and 5 bases respectively, with 14 bases between them. CDR3 length: 12 residues. Here the CDR3 reads CATQTAGTEAFF. The CDR3 DNA reads TGTGCCACTCAGACGGCGGGGACTGAAGCTTTCTTT.

V usage is TRBV18 and J usage is TRBJ2-2; 9 bases fit TRBD2. V lost 1 base to trimming and J lost 3 bases; unmatched junction nucleotides: 9. Germline CDR1 is KGHSH and CDR2 is LQKENI. The CDR3 is 18 amino acids. DNA for the CDR3: TGTGCCAGCTCACCACGGGTAGCGGGAGAAGTTGACACCGGGGAGCTGTTTTTT. Its translation is CASSPRVAGEVDTGELFF.

The J gene is TRBJ1-4, the V gene TRBV28; D may be TRBD1 (5 bases). With 5 bases removed from V and 4 bases from J, the gap between germline ends came to 11 bases. This CDR3 spans 14 amino acids. Germline V lookup: CDR1 MDHEN, CDR2 SYDVKM. The CDR3 sequence: CASSAGRSNEKLFF. The CDR3 nucleotides are TGTGCCAGCAGTGCGGGACGAAGTAATGAAAAACTGTTTTTT.

The chain joins TRBV18 to TRBJ2-7; TRBD1 aligns across 8 bases. This CDR3 is built from 14 residues. V lost 6 bases to trimming and J lost 2 bases; unmatched junction nucleotides: 6. Germline values: CDR1 KGHSH, CDR2 LQKENI. CDR3 sequence (DNA): TGTGCCAGCTCTCGGGCAGGGGGCACCTACGAGCAGTACTTC. It translates to CASSRAGGTYEQYF.

This chain links TRBV9 with TRBJ1-6; TRBD1 matches at 8 bases. The CDR3 totals 14 residues. Germline CDR1 and CDR2: SGDLS and YYNGEE. After removal of 4 bases from V and 7 bases from J, the junction contained 4 bases not matched to a gene. CDR3 sequence reads: CASSSRTGNSPLHF. The DNA of the CDR3 is TGTGCCAGCAGCTCGCGGACAGGGAATTCACCCCTCCACTTT.